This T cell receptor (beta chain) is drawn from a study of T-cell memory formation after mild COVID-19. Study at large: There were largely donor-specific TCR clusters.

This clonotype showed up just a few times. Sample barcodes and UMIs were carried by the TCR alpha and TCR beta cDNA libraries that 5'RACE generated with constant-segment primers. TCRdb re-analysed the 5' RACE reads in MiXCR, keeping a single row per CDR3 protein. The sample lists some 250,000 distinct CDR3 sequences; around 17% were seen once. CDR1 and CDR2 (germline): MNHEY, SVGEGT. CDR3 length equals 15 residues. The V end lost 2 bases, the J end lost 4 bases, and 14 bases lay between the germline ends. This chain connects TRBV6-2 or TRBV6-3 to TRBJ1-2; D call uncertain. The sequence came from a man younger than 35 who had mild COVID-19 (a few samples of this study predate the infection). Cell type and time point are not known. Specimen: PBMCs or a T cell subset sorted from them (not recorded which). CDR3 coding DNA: TGTGCCAGCAGTTACCCCCCGGCCGGATCCTATGGCTACACCTTC. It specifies CASSYPPAGSYGYTF.